What follows describes a single T cell receptor (beta chain). The target antigen is unknown. Alongside a J-beta primer mix, a sample-barcoded 5' primer served in a second PCR lasting about 7 to 12 cycles. TCRdb itself ran the 5' RACE reads through MiXCR, one entry per CDR3 protein. The sample carries 1.5 million to 2 million distinct CDR3 sequences, approximately 39% recorded once. This CDR3 is 15 amino acids long. The germline V and J ends were trimmed by 6 bases and 10 bases, with 27 bases remaining between them. Germline V gene lookup returns CDR1 SQVTM and CDR2 ANQGSEA. This sample was included in a study of blood T cells in healthy people across ages. Findings of the study overall: While age rose, TCR beta diversity per million T cells dropped in a roughly linear way.

The chain recombines TRBV29-1 with TRBJ2-5; TRBD1 or TRBD2 may be the D gene (6 bases each). This sequence originates from a human donor in good health. The sequencing input was blood. The CDR3 sequence is CSVVPHKDWRGSQYF. In nucleotides, the CDR3 is TGCAGCGTCGTTCCACATAAGGATTGGAGGGGGAGCCAGTACTTC.